The sequence of this TCR beta chain was determined in a study of monozygotic twins with inflammatory bowel disease (dated by TCRdb to the late 2010s). With respect to the entire study: The full study comprised 28 monozygotic twin pairs: nine German pairs (four IBD-concordant, five IBD-discordant) and 19 IBD-discordant Danish pairs. Each individual had, on average, about 151 000 unique TCRalpha sequences and 181 000 unique TCRbeta sequences available for analysis. The search for disease-associated traits relied mainly on comparing IBD patients with their genetically identical healthy co-twins within discordant pairs.

From the germline V gene (reference sequence), CDR1 is DFQATT and CDR2 is SNEGSKA. Inclusive of the bounding cysteine and phenylalanine, the CDR3 is 12 residues long. No nucleotide data were recorded. Overall results and qualifications from the work: No difference in repertoire similarity was observed between concordant and discordant twins, possibly owing to limited statistical power. Fewer clonotypes were shared with other individuals by IBD patients than by healthy twins, most markedly in patients showing signs of disease activity. Measured by the inverse Simpson index, TCRbeta repertoire diversity was lower in IBD patients than in their healthy co-twins. Because patients received different immunosuppressive treatments, the repertoires may have picked up extra background noise and variability between individuals. The analysis was unable to tell apart different T cell subtypes. The results gave no support for a single strong signal or clonotype linked to IBD.

Receptor libraries were prepared by 5' RACE. Each TCR library was prepared from roughly 3,800 ng of total RNA. For each sample, cDNA synthesis was carried out in eight separate reactions using SMARTScribe reverse transcriptase. During cDNA synthesis, unique molecular identifiers containing a 6-nucleotide sample barcode were introduced by template switching. Amplification of TCRalpha and TCRbeta cDNA involved two nested PCRs of 16 and 9 cycles, and each PCR was followed by bead purification. Before amplification, the cDNA was both treated with uracil DNA-glycosylase and purified with the QIAquick PCR purification kit. The second PCR added Illumina TruSeq-compatible adapters along with sample-specific barcodes. TapeStation and Qubit were used to check library quality and concentration, and 4 to 6.5 ng of each library went into the pool. Sequencing of the pooled libraries was done on an Illumina HiSeq2500 single-index Rapid Run using custom sequencing primers and 2 x 100 bp reads. The authors' analysis ran thus. MiGEC version 1.2.6 was used for UMI-based consensus assembly to correct PCR and sequencing errors. MiXCR version 2.1.1 was used for V(D)J alignment, clonotype assembly and CDR3 extraction. Gene usage, clonotype sharing and MAIT/NKT TCR abundance were normalised by analysing the top 1000, 10 000 and 20 000 clonotypes per sample. Diversity was computed as the inverse Simpson index with the vegan R package after downsampling to 27 000 UMIs. Statistical testing used paired Mann-Whitney U tests on the discordant twin pairs and applied Benjamini-Hochberg correction for multiple testing. Each entry corresponds to one CDR3 protein sequence from reads that TCRdb reprocessed, and DNA is not given. TCRdb's processing, not the authors', yielded these V and J calls. The sample has around 370,000 distinct CDR3 sequences on record. The ten most abundant clones make up 2% to 3% of the sample.

About this clonotype: This receptor's antigen is unknown.

From each donor, a 2.5 ml peripheral blood sample was collected into PAXgene tubes and kept at -80 degrees C. Without any T cell sorting, total RNA was extracted from whole blood using the PAXgene blood miRNA kit on an automated QIAcube. Deep TCRalpha and TCRbeta repertoire profiling with unique molecular barcoding was performed on peripheral blood of monozygotic twin pairs concordant or discordant for inflammatory bowel disease. For every twin pair, smoking habits were documented, and each individual was categorised as a current, former or never smoker. The TCR sequence derives from a human donor with ulcerative colitis or Crohn's disease, or a healthy co-twin of an affected twin (not recorded which). The rearranged chain carries TRBV20-1 and TRBJ2-1; TCRdb outputs TRBD1, but without DNA this stays unchecked. Sequencing was performed on blood. For the CDR3, the sequence is CSAVRDDNEQFF.